A selection of T cell receptor beta chains follows, all from one sample in a study of T cells expressing NK-cell markers. TCRdb re-called the 5' RACE reads; every CDR3 protein appears as one record, without DNA. This table holds about 380,000 distinct CDR3 sequences. Sequencing used blood T cells: a sorted CD56 or NKG2C T cell subset, CD4+ or CD8+ T cells, or bulk PBMC T cells (not recorded which). Receptor source: a man aged 18 to 69 in good health. The CDR3 runs from the conserved cysteine through the conserved F or W.

J: TRBJ2-2
V: TRBV12-3/TRBV12-4
CDR3: CASSPPGQGAAGELFF

J: TRBJ2-3
V: TRBV5-1
CDR3: CASSFRQGDFWDTQYF

J: TRBJ2-3
V: TRBV6-5
CDR3: CASRLGLAGFSTDTQYF

J: TRBJ2-7
V: TRBV2
CDR3: CASSTYGRGAHEQYF

J: TRBJ2-5
V: TRBV7-6
CDR3: CASRSTGETQYF

J: TRBJ2-2
V: TRBV29-1
CDR3: CSVRLPGQGSDGELFF

J: TRBJ2-7
V: TRBV4-1
CDR3: CASSQDDRINEQYF

J: TRBJ2-5
V: TRBV20-1
CDR3: CSARRLAEYQETQYF

J: TRBJ2-7
V: TRBV6-5
CDR3: CASSYSLAGNYEQYF

J: TRBJ2-6
V: TRBV7-9
CDR3: CASSLGTGVGANVLTF

J: TRBJ2-7
V: TRBV20-1
CDR3: CSATQPGFHYEQYF

J: TRBJ2-5
V: TRBV5-1
CDR3: CASSPGSVGEETQYF

J: TRBJ1-3
V: TRBV5-1
CDR3: CASSRDATRSSGNTIYF

J: TRBJ2-3
V: TRBV12-3/TRBV12-4
CDR3: CASRSRLAADTQYF

J: TRBJ1-2
V: TRBV5-6
CDR3: CASSTLDRPLNYGYTF

J: TRBJ2-5
V: TRBV6-5
CDR3: CASSYSSNLGTQYF

J: TRBJ2-7
V: TRBV6-4
CDR3: CASSDAGFSKGQYF

J: TRBJ2-3
V: TRBV21-1
CDR3: CASSKGAGGNTDTQYF

J: TRBJ2-7
V: TRBV7-2
CDR3: CASSLALIRLNF

J: TRBJ2-2
V: TRBV7-9
CDR3: CASSSQGLVAGELFF

J: TRBJ1-1
V: TRBV6-5
CDR3: CASSYNQARTLNTEAFF

J: TRBJ2-7
V: TRBV19
CDR3: CASSRGTKGDEQYF

J: TRBJ2-1
V: TRBV10-3
CDR3: CAIMGVNEQFF

J: TRBJ2-3
V: TRBV5-1
CDR3: CASSSLGGAWARQVPTDTQYF

J: TRBJ1-6
V: TRBV6-6
CDR3: CASRRTRESPLHF